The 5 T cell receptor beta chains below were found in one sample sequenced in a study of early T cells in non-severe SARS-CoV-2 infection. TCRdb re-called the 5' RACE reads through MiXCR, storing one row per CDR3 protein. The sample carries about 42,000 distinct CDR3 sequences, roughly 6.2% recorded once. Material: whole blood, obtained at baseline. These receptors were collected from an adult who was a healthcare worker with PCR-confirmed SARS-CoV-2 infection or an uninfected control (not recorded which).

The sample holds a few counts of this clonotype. The CDR3 DNA follows: TGTGCCAGCAGCCCACCGACAGGGCGGGCCAACGTCCTGACTTTC. This translates into CASSPPTGRANVLTF. V gene TRBV7-2 combines with J gene TRBJ2-6, with 7 bases fitting TRBD1. Germline V gene data show CDR1 as SGHTA and CDR2 as FQGNSA. The CDR3 has 15 residues. After removal of 5 bases from V and 5 bases from J, the junction contained 6 bases not matched to a gene.

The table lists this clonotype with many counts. CDR3 loop: CASSRTRSSYNEQFF. The CDR3 DNA is TGTGCCAGCAGCCGGACTAGGAGCTCCTACAATGAGCAGTTCTTC. The V and J genes are TRBV11-2 and TRBJ2-1; TRBD2 matches at 7 bases. The CDR3 is 15 residues long. Trimming took 5 bases from V and 0 from J; bases not matched to a gene: 4. CDR1 and CDR2 from the germline V gene are SGHAT and FQNNGV. The whole variable domain, filled in from reference TRBV11-2 and TRBJ2-1, reads EAGVAQSPRYKIIEKRQSVAFWCNPISGHATLYWYQQILGQGPKLLIQFQNNGVVDDSQLPKDRFSAERLKGVDSTLKIQPAKLEDSAVYLCASSRTRSSYNEQFFGPGTRLTVL.

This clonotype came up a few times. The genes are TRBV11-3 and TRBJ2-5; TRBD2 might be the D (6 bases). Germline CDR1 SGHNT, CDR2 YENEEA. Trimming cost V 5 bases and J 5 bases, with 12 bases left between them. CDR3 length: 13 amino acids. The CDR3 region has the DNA TGTGCCAGCAGCCCGCGCGGAGGGGAGACCCAGTACTTC. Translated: CASSPRGGETQYF.

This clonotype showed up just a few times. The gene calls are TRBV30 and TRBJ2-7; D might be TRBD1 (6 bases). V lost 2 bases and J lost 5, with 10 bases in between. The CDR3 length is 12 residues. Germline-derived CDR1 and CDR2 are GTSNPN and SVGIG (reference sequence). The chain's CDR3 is CAWSRQGHEQYF. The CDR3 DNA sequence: TGTGCCTGGAGTCGCCAGGGGCACGAGCAGTACTTC.

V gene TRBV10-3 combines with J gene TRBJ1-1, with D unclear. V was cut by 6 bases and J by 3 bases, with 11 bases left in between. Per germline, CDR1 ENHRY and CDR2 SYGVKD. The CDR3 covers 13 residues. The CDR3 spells CAIRVLVDTEAFF. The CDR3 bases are TGTGCCATCAGGGTACTAGTGGACACTGAAGCTTTCTTT.